This passage covers 3 T cell receptor beta chains from one sample sequenced in a study of early T cells in non-severe SARS-CoV-2 infection. TCRdb redid the calling of the 5' RACE reads with MiXCR, one entry per CDR3 protein. The sample consists of tens of thousands of distinct CDR3 sequences, about 5.3% of them appearing once. Sequenced sample: whole blood. The receptor source for this set is an adult who was a healthcare worker with PCR-confirmed SARS-CoV-2 infection or an uninfected control (not recorded which).

This clonotype was counted many times. The chain is built from TRBV9 and TRBJ2-7; D is ambiguous. V was clipped by 0 bases and J by 7 bases, with 11 bases between them. Per germline, CDR1 SGDLS and CDR2 YYNGEE. The CDR3 has 13 residues. CDR3 residues: CASSVGLGREQYF. In DNA form, the CDR3 reads TGTGCCAGCAGCGTAGGCTTAGGACGAGAGCAGTACTTC.

This clonotype was found a few times. The CDR3 here is CASSLQLAGYNEQFF. CDR3 DNA: TGTGCCAGCAGCTTGCAGCTAGCGGGTTACAATGAGCAGTTCTTC. The chain has TRBV11-2 and TRBJ2-1; the match to TRBD2 covers 8 bases. Trimming cost V 3 bases and J 4 bases; bases outside gene matches: 5. The CDR3 sequence is 15 residues long. CDR1 is SGHAT, CDR2 FQNNGV, per germline. Filled out from reference TRBV11-2 and TRBJ2-1, the complete variable domain reads EAGVAQSPRYKIIEKRQSVAFWCNPISGHATLYWYQQILGQGPKLLIQFQNNGVVDDSQLPKDRFSAERLKGVDSTLKIQPAKLEDSAVYLCASSLQLAGYNEQFFGPGTRLTVL.

This clonotype was counted many times. The chain recombines TRBV5-1 with TRBJ2-2; unclear D gene. CDR3 length equals 13 residues. Per the germline V gene, CDR1 is SGHRS and CDR2 is YFSETQ. Trimming shortened V by 3 bases and J by 1 base, and 4 bases separated the two germline ends. The CDR3 here is CASSWGNTGELFF. DNA of the CDR3: TGCGCCAGCAGCTGGGGGAACACCGGGGAGCTGTTTTTT.